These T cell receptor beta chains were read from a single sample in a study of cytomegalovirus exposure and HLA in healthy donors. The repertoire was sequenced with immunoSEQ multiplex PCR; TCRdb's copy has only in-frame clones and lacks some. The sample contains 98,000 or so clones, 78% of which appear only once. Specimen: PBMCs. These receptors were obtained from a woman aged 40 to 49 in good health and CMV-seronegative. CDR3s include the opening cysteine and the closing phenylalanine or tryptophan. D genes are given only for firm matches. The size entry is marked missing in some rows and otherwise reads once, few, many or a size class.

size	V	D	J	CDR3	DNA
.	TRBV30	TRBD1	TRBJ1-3	CAWVDKGASGNTIYF	TGTGCCTGGGTAGACAAGGGGGCCTCTGGAAACACCATATATTTT
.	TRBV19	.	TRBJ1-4	CASERTSRGSTNEKLFF	TGTGCCAGCGAAAGAACCAGTAGAGGATCAACTAATGAAAAACTGTTTTTT
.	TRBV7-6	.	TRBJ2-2	CASSLAPGYTGELFF	TGTGCCAGCAGCTTAGCCCCAGGGTATACCGGGGAGCTGTTTTTT
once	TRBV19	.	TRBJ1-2	CASTKGETGTHGYTF	TGTGCCAGTACCAAAGGGGAGACCGGGACACATGGCTACACCTTC
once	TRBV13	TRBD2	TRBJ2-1	CASSLGLAYSYNEQFF	TGTGCCAGCAGCTTGGGACTAGCGTACTCCTACAATGAGCAGTTCTTC
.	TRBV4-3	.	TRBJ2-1	CASSQIYGGDYNEQFF	TGCGCCAGCAGCCAAATATACGGAGGGGACTACAATGAGCAGTTCTTC
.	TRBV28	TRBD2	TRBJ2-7	CASSLSRRGEQYF	TGTGCCAGCAGTTTGTCGAGGCGGGGGGAGCAGTACTTC
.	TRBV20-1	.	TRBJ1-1	CSARDHPGAFF	TGCAGTGCTAGAGATCATCCAGGTGCTTTCTTT
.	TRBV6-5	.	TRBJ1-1	CASQKEGSTEAFF	TGTGCCAGTCAGAAAGAGGGCTCCACTGAAGCTTTCTTT
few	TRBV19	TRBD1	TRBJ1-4	CASSMSRGQISEKLFF	TGTGCCAGTAGTATGTCGAGGGGGCAGATTTCCGAAAAACTGTTTTTT
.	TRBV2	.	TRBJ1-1	CASSEKRGGTEAFF	TGTGCCAGCAGTGAAAAAAGAGGGGGCACTGAAGCTTTCTTT